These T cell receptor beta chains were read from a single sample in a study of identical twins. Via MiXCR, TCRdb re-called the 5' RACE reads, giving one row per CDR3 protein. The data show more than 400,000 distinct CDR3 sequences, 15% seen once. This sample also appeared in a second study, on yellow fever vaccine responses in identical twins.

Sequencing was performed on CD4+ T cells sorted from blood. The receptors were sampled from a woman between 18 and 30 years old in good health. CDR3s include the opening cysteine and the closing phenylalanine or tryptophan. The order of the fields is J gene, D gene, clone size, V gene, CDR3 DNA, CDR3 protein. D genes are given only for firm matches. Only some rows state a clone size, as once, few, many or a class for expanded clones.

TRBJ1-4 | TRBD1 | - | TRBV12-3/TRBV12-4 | TGTGCCAGCACCACTAGATACAGGGGCTGGAATGAAAAACTGTTTTTT | CASTTRYRGWNEKLFF
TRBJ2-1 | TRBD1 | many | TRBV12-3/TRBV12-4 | TGTGCCAGCAGTCCCATCGGGACAGGGGTAAATGAGCAGTTCTTC | CASSPIGTGVNEQFF
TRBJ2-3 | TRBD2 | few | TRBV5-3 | TGTGCCAGCAGCACGGGACTAGCGGGAGCACGGGATACGCAGTATTTT | CASSTGLAGARDTQYF
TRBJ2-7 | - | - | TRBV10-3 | TGTGCCATCAGTGAGCACTCCTACGAGCAGTACTTC | CAISEHSYEQYF
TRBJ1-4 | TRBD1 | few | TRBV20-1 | TGCAGTGCTAGGGGAGGGACAGGGGTCGGTGCAACTAATGAAAAACTGTTTTTT | CSARGGTGVGATNEKLFF
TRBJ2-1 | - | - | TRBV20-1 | TGCAGTGCCACCCTAACGGAGGGGGCCTACAATGAGCAGTTCTTC | CSATLTEGAYNEQFF
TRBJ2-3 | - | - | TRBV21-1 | TGTGCCAGCAGGGGACTAACCGGGACTCAAAACACAGATACGCAGTATTTT | CASRGLTGTQNTDTQYF
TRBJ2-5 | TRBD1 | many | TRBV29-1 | TGCAGCGTTGTGGGACAGGGTTTAGAGACCCAGTACTTC | CSVVGQGLETQYF
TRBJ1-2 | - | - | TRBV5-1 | TGCGCCAGCAGCTTGACAGATTTTTCTAACTATGGCTACACCTTC | CASSLTDFSNYGYTF
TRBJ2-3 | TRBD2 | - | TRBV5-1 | TGCGCCAGCAGCTCCATTAGGACTAGCGACTACACAGATACGCAGTATTTT | CASSSIRTSDYTDTQYF